This TCR beta chain stems from a study of OX40 agonist ivuxolimab in advanced cancers. Study findings and constraints: The study observed clonal expansion of CD4+ and CD8+ blood T cells by week 6 at 0.1 to 3.0 mg/kg.

The assay was immunoSEQ multiplex PCR, and TCRdb's table has in-frame clones only and misses some. The sample gives roughly 49,000 clones, just under 90% of which show up once; approximately 10% is in the top ten. CDR3 size: 16 residues. The V gene's germline CDR1 is MNHEY and CDR2 SMNVEV (reference sequence). V gave up 0 bases and J gave up 0 bases, with 9 bases separating them. Of note for this clone: What it binds is unknown.

Autoimmune disease history or systemic immunosuppression led to patients being barred. The clonotype originates from an adult with an advanced solid tumor such as melanoma, head and neck, liver or kidney cancer. Specimen: CD4+ or CD8+ T cells sorted from blood, collected in a trial of the OX40 agonist ivuxolimab. This chain uses TRBV27 with TRBJ2-1; D perhaps matches TRBD2 (5 bases). Here the CDR3 DNA reads TGTGCCAGCAGTTTATCGGACTTGAGCTCCTACAATGAGCAGTTCTTC. It yields the protein CASSLSDLSSYNEQFF.